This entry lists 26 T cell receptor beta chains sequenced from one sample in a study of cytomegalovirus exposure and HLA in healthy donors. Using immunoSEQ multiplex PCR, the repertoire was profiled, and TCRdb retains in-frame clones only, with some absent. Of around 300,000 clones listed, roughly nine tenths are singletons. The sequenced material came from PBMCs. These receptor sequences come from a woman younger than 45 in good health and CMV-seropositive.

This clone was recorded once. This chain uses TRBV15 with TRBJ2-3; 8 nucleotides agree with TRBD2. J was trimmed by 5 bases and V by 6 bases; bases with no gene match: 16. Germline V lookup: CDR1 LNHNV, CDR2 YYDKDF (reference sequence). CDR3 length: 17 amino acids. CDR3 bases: TGTGCCACCAGAGTAGCCTCCTGGGCGGGAGGTATAGATACGCAGTATTTT. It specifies CATRVASWAGGIDTQYF.

The CDR3 loop is CASSLGPGGYEQYF. The CDR3 coding sequence is TGTGCCAGCAGCTTAGGGCCCGGGGGCTACGAGCAGTACTTC. The V and J genes are TRBV7-2 and TRBJ2-7; tentatively, D is TRBD2 (6 bases). V was pared by 1 base and J by 3 bases, with 10 bases between. The CDR3 has 14 amino acids. Per germline, CDR1 SGHTA and CDR2 FQGNSA.

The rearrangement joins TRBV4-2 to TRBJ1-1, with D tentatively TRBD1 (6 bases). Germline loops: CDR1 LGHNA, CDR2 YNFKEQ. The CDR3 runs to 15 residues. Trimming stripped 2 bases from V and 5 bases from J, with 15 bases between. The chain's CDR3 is CASSQPGQPRTEAFF. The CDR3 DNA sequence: TGTGCCAGCAGCCAACCCGGACAGCCCAGGACTGAAGCTTTCTTT.

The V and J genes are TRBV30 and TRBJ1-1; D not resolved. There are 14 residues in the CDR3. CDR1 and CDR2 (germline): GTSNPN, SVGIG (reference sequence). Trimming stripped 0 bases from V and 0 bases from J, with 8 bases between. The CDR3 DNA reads TGTGCCTGGAGTGTTGGGCAGCTGAACACTGAAGCTTTCTTT. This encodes CAWSVGQLNTEAFF.

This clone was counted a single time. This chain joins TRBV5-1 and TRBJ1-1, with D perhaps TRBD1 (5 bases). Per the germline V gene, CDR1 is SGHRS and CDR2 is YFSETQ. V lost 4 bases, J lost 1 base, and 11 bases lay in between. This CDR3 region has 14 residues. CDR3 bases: TGCGCCAGCAGCCGAGCGGACACGAACACTGAAGCTTTCTTT. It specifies CASSRADTNTEAFF.

The CDR3 sequence is CASSWRDSFPEAFF. CDR3 DNA: TGTGCCAGCAGCTGGAGGGACAGCTTCCCTGAAGCTTTCTTT. V is TRBV7-9 and J is TRBJ1-1; 7 bases match TRBD1. After removal of 4 bases from V and 6 bases from J, the junction contained 8 bases not matched to a gene. The CDR3 spans 14 residues. Germline CDR1 is SEHNR and CDR2 is FQNEAQ (reference sequence).

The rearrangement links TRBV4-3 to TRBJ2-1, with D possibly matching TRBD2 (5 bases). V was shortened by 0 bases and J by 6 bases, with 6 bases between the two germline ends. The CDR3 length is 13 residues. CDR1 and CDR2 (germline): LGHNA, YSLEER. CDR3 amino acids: CASSQDGGNEQFF. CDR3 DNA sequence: TGCGCCAGCAGCCAAGATGGAGGCAATGAGCAGTTCTTC.

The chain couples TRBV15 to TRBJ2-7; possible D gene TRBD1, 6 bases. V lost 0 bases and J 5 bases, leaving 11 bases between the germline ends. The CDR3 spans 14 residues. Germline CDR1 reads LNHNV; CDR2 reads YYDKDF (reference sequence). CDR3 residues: CATSRDKGDDEQYF. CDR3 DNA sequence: TGTGCCACCAGCAGAGATAAGGGGGATGACGAGCAGTACTTC. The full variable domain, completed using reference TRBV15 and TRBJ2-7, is DAMVIQNPRYQVTQFGKPVTLSCSQTLNHNVMYWYQQKSSQAPKLLFHYYDKDFNNEADTPDNFQSRRPNTSFCFLDIRSPGLGDTAMYLCATSRDKGDDEQYFGPGTRLTVT.

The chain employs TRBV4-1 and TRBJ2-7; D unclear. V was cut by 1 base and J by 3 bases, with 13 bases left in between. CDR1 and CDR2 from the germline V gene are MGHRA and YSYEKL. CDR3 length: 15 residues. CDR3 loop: CASSQAPFGVYEQYF. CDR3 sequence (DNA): TGCGCCAGCAGCCAAGCTCCGTTCGGAGTCTACGAGCAGTACTTC.

CDR3: CASSQRQTGPGDNSNQPQHF. CDR3 DNA sequence: TGTGCCAGCAGCCAACGCCAGACAGGGCCAGGGGATAATAGCAATCAGCCCCAGCATTTT. The gene calls are TRBV7-8 and TRBJ1-5; 7 bases are a match to TRBD1. The CDR3 totals 20 residues. Trimming took 5 bases from V and 0 from J; bases not matched to a gene: 19. Germline-derived CDR1 and CDR2 are SGHVS and FQNEAQ. The variable domain in full, completed from reference TRBV7-8 and TRBJ1-5, reads GAGVSQSPRYKVAKRGQDVALRCDPISGHVSLFWYQQALGQGPEFLTYFQNEAQLDKSGLPSDRFFAERPEGSVSTLKIQRTQQEDSAVYLCASSQRQTGPGDNSNQPQHFGDGTRLSIL.

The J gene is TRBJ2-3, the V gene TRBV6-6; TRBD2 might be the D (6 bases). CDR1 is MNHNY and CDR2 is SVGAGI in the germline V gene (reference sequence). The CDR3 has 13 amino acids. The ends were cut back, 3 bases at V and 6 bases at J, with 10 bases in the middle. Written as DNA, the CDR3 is TGTGCCAGCAGTTATGACCGGGGGGATACGCAGTATTTT. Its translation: CASSYDRGDTQYF.

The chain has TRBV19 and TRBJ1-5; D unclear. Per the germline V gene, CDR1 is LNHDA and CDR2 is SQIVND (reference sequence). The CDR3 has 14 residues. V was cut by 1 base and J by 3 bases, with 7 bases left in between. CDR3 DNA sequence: TGTGCCAGTAGTATAGTGGATGCCAATCAGCCCCAGCATTTT. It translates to CASSIVDANQPQHF.

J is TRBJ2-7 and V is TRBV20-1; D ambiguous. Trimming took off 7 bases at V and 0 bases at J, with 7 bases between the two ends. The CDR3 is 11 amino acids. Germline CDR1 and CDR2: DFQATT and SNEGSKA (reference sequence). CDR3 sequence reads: CSVPFSYEQYF. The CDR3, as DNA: TGCAGTGTGCCATTCTCCTACGAGCAGTACTTC.

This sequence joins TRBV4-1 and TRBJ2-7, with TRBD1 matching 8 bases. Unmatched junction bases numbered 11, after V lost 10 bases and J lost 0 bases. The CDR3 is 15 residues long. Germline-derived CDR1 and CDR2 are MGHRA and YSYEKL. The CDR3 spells CATSTFTGGSYEQYF. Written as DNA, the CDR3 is TGCGCCACCTCTACTTTCACAGGGGGCTCCTACGAGCAGTACTTC.

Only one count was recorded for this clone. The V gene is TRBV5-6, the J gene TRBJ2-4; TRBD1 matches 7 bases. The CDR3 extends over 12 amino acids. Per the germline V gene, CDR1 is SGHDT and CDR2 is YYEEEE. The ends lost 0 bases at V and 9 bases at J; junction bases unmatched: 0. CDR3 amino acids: CASSLAGGIQYF. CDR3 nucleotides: TGTGCCAGCAGCTTGGCAGGGGGCATTCAGTACTTC.

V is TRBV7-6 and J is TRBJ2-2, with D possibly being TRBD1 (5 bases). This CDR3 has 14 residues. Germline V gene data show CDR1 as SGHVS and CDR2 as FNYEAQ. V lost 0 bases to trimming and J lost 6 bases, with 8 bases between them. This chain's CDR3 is CASSLAAGPGELFF. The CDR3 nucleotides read TGTGCCAGCAGCTTAGCAGCAGGGCCCGGGGAGCTGTTTTTT.

CDR3 residues: CASSGAVYNEQFF. DNA of the CDR3: TGTGCCAGCAGCGGGGCGGTATACAATGAGCAGTTCTTC. The chain is built from TRBV7-2 and TRBJ2-1; D may be TRBD1 (5 bases). Germline values: CDR1 SGHTA, CDR2 FQGNSA. Trimming shortened V by 5 bases and J by 4 bases, and 9 bases separated the two germline ends. The CDR3 length is 13 residues.

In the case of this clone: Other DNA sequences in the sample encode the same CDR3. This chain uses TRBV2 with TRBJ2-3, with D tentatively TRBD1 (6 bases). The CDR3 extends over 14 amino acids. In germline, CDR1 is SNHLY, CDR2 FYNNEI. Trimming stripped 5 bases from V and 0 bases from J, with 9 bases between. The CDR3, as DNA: TGTGCCAGCAGTTGGACAGCTAGCACAGATACGCAGTATTTT. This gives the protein CASSWTASTDTQYF.

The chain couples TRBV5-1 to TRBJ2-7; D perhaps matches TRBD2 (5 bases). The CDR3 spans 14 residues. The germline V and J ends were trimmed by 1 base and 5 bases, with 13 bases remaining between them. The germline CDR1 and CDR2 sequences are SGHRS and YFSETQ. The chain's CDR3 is CASSLSRLEDEQYF. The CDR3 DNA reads TGCGCCAGCAGCTTGTCCAGACTGGAGGACGAGCAGTACTTC.

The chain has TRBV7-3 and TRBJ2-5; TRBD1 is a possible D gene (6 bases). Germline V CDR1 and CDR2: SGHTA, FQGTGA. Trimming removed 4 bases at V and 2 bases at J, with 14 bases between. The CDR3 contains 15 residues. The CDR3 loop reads CASSSWGTLQETQYF. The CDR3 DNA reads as TGTGCCAGCAGCTCCTGGGGGACACTTCAAGAGACCCAGTACTTC.

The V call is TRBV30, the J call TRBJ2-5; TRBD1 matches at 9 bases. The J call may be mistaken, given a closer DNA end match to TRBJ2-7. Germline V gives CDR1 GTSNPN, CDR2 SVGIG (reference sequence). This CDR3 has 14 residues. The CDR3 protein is CAWSIGTGYYEQYF. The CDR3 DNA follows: TGTGCCTGGAGTATTGGGACAGGGTACTACGAGCAGTACTTC.

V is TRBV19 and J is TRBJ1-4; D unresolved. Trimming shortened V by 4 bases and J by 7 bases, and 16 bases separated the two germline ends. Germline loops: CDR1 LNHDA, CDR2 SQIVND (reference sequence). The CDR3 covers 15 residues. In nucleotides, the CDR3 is TGTGCCAGTAGTAACCAGAGGGTTTCGGGTGAAAAACTGTTTTTT. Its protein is CASSNQRVSGEKLFF.

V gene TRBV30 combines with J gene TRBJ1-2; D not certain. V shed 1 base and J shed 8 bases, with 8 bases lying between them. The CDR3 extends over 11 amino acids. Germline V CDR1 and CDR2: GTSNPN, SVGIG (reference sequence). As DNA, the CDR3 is TGTGCCTGGAGTGAGGGTGGAGGCTACACCTTC. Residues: CAWSEGGGYTF.

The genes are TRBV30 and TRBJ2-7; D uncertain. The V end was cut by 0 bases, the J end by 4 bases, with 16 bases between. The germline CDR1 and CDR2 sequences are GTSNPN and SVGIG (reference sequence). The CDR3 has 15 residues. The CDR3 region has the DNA TGTGCCTGGAGTGTTCCGACACAGATCCAATACGAGCAGTACTTC. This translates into CAWSVPTQIQYEQYF.

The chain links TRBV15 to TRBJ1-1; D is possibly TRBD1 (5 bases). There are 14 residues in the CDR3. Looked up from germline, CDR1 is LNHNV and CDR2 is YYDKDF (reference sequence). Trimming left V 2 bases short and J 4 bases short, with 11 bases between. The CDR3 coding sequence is TGTGCCACCAGCAGATTCGGGGGTTCCACTGAAGCTTTCTTT. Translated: CATSRFGGSTEAFF.

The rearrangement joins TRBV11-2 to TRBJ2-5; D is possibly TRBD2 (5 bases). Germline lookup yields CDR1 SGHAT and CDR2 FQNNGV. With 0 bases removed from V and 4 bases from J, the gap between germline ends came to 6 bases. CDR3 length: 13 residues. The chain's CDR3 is CASSLDRGETQYF. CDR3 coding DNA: TGTGCCAGCAGCTTAGATCGGGGAGAGACCCAGTACTTC.